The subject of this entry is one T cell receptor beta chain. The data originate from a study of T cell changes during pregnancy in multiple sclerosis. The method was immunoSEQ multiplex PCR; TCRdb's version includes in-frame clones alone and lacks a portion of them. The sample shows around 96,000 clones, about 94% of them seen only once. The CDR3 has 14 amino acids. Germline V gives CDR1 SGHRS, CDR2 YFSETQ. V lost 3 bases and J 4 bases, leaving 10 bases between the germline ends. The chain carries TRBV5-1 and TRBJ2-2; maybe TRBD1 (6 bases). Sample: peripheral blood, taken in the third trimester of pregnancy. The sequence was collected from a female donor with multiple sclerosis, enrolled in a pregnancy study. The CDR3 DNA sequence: TGCGCCAGCAGCTACAGGGACGGCACCGGGGAGCTGTTTTTT. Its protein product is CASSYRDGTGELFF.